This T cell receptor beta chain was found in a study of T cell responses to AZD1222 COVID-19 vaccine. General study results and limits: It should be noted that donors were predominantly white British and more often female, and clonal diversity was possibly underestimated.

The method was immunoSEQ multiplex PCR; TCRdb's version includes in-frame clones alone and lacks a portion of them. The table has roughly 120,000 clones, about 90% seen once. This CDR3 has 15 residues. The germline V gene has CDR1 MNHNS and CDR2 SASEGT. V shed 0 bases, J shed 6 bases, and the junction held 4 bases outside the gene matches. Regarding this clone: As yet, its antigen is unknown.

This TCR derives from an adult in good health. The chain combines TRBV6-1 with TRBJ1-5; 8 nucleotides match TRBD1. The sample here was peripheral blood, taken on day 0 of AZD1222 vaccination. The CDR3 bases are TGTGCCAGCAGTGAAGCAAAACAGGGGGTTCAGCCCCAGCATTTT. Its protein is CASSEAKQGVQPQHF.